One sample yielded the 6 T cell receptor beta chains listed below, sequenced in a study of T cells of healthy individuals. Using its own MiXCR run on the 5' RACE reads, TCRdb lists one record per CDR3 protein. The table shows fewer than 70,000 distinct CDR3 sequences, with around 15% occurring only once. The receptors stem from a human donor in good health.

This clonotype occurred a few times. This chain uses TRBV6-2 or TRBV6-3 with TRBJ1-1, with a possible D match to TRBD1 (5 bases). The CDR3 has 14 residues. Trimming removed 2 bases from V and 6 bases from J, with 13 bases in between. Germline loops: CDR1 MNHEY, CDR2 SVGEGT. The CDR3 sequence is CASSYGGIPSEAFF. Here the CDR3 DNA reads TGTGCCAGCAGTTACGGGGGTATCCCATCTGAAGCTTTCTTT.

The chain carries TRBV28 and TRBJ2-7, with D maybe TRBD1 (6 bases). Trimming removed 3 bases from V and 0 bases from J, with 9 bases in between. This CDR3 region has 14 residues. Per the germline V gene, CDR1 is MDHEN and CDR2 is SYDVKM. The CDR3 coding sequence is TGTGCCAGCAGTTTGTCAGGGGTCTCCTACGAGCAGTACTTC. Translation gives CASSLSGVSYEQYF.

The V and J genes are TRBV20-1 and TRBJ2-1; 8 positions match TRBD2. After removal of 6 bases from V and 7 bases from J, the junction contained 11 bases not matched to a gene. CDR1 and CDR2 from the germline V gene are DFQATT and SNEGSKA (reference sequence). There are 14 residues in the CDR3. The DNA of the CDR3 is TGCAGTGCGGACCCGGGGGGGCCGATGAATGAGCAGTTCTTC. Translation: CSADPGGPMNEQFF.

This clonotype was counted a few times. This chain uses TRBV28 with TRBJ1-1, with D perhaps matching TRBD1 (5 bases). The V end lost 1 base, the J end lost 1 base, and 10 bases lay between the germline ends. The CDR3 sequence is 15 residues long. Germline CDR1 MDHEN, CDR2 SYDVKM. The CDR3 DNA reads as TGTGCCAGCAGTTTATATGGGGGTGCGAACACTGAAGCTTTCTTT. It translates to CASSLYGGANTEAFF.

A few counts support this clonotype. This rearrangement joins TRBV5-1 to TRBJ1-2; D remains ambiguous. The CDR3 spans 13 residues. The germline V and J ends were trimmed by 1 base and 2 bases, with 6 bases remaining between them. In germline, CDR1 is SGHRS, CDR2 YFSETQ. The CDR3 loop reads CASSLRRNYGYTF. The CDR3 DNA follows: TGCGCCAGCAGCTTGCGCAGAAACTATGGCTACACCTTC.

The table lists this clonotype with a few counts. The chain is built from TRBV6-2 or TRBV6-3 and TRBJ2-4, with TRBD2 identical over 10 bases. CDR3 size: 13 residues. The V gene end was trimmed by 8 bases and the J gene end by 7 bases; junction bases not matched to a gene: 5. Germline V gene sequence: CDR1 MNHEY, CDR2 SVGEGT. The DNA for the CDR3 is TGTGCCAGCTCTAGCGGGAGCGTGAACATTCAGTACTTC. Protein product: CASSSGSVNIQYF.